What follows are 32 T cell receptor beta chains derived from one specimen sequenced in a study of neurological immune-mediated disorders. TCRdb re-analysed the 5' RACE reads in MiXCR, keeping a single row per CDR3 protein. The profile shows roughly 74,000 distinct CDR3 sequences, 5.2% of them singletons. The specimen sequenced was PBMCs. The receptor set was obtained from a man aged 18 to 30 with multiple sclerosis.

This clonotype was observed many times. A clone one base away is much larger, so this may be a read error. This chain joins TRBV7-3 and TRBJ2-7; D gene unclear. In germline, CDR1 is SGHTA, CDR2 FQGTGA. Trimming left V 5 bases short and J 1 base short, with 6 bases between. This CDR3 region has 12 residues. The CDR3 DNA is TGTGCCAGCAGCCCGACTTCCTACGAGCAGTACTTC. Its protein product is CASSPTSYEQYF.

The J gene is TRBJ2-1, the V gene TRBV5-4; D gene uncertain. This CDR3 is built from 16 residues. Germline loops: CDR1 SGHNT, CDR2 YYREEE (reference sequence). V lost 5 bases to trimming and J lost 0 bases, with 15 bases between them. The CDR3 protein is CASRTDIEVSYNEQFF. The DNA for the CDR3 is TGTGCCAGCAGGACGGATATCGAGGTCTCCTACAATGAGCAGTTCTTC.

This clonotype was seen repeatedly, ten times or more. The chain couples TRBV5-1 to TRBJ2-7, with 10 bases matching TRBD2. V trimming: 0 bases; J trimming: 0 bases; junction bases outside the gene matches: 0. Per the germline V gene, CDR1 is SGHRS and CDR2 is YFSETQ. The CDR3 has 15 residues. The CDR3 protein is CASSLASGSSYEQYF. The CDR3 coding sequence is TGCGCCAGCAGCTTGGCTAGCGGGAGCTCCTACGAGCAGTACTTC.

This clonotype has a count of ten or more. The DNA of the CDR3 is TGTGCCAGCAGCCGGGACAGGCGATACTATGGCTACACCTTC. Translation: CASSRDRRYYGYTF. The chain employs TRBV3-1 and TRBJ1-2; 8 nucleotides align to TRBD1. V shed 4 bases, J shed 3 bases, and the junction held 4 bases outside the gene matches. In germline, CDR1 is LGHDT, CDR2 YNNKEL (reference sequence). The CDR3 length is 14 residues.

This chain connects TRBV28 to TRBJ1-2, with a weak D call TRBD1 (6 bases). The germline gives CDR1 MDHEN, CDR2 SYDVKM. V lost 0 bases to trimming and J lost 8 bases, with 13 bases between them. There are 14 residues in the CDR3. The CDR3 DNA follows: TGTGCCAGCAGTTTATGGCCGGGGGCGGAGGGCTACACCTTC. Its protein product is CASSLWPGAEGYTF.

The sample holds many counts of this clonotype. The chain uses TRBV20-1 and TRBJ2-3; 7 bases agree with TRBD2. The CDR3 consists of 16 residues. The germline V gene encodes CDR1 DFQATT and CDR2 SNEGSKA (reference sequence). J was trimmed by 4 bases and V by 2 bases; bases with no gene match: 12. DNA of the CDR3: TGCAGTGCTAGACGAGGCGGGGGAGGGTTGGCAGATACGCAGTATTTT. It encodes CSARRGGGGLADTQYF.

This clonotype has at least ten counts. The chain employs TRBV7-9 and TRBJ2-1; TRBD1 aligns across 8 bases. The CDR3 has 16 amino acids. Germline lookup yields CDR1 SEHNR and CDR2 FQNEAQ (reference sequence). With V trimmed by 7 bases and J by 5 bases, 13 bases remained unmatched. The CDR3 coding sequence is TGTGCCAGCACCCCACCCCCTAGGACAGGGAACAATGAGCAGTTCTTC. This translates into CASTPPPRTGNNEQFF.

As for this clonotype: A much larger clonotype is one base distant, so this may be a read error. The CDR3, as DNA: TGTGTCAGCAGCCAAGTGCTAGGTCCTGGGGATTTT. It is translated as CVSSQVLGPGDF. The chain has TRBV14 and TRBJ2-3; D is unresolved. Germline assignment: CDR1 SGHDN and CDR2 FVKESK. This CDR3 is 12 amino acids long.

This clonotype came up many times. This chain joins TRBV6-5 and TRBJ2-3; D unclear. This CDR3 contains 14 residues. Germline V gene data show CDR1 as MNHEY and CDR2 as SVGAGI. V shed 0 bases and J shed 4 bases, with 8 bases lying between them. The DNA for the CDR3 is TGTGCCAGCAGTTACTCACCGTGGGCAGATACGCAGTATTTT. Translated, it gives CASSYSPWADTQYF.

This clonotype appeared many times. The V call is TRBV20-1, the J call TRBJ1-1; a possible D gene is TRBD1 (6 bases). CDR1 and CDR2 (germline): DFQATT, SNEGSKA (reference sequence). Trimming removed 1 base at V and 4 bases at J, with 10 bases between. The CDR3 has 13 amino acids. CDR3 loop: CSARGEGVTEAFF. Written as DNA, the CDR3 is TGCAGTGCTAGAGGAGAGGGGGTCACTGAAGCTTTCTTT.

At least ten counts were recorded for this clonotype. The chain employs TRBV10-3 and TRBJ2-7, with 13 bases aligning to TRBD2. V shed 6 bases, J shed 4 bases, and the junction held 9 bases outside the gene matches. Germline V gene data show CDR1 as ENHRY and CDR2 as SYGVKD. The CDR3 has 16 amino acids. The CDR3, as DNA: TGTGCCATCAGCCCCACTAGCGGGAGGGTCTCGTACGAGCAGTACTTC. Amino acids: CAISPTSGRVSYEQYF.

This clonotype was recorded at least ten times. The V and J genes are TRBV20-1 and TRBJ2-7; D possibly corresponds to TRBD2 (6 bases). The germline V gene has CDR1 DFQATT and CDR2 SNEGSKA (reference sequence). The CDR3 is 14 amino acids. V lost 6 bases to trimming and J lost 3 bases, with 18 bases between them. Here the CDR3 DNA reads TGCAGTGCCGGTGGGTATAGCGGAAACTACGAGCAGTACTTC. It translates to CSAGGYSGNYEQYF.

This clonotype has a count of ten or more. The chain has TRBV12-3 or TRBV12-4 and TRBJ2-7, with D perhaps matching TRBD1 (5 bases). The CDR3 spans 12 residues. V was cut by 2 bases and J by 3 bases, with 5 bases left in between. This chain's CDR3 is CASSLQGYEQYF. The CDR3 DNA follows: TGTGCCAGCAGTTTACAGGGCTACGAGCAGTACTTC.

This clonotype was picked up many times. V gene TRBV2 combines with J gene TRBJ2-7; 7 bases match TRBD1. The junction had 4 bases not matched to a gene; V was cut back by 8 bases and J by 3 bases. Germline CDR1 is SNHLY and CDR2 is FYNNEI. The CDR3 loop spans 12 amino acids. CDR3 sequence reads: CASWGQSYEQYF. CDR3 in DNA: TGTGCCAGCTGGGGACAGAGCTACGAGCAGTACTTC.

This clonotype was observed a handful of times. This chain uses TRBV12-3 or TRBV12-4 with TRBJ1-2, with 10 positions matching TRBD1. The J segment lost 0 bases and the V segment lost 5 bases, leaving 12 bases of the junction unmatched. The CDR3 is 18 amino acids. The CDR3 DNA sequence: TGTGCCAGCAGTCCAATCCCGGGACAGGGGCTAACTAACTATGGCTACACCTTC. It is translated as CASSPIPGQGLTNYGYTF.

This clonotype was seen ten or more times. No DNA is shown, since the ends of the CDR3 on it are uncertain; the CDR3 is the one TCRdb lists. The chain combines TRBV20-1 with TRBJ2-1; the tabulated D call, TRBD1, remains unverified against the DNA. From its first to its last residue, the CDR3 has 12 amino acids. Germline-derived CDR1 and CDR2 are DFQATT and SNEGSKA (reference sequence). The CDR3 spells CSAVGGGSERFF.

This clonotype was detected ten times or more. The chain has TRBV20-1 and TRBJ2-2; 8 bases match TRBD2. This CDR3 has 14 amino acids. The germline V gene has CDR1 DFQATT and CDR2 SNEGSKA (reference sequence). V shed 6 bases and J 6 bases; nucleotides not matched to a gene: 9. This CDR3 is CSAPGTRVAGELFF. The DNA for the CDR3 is TGCAGTGCACCCGGGACTAGGGTGGCCGGGGAGCTGTTTTTT.

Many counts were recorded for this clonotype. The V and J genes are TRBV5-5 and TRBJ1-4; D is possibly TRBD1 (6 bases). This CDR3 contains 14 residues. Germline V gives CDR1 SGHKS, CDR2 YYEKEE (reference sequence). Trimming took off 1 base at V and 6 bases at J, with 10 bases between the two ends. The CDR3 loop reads CASSLSRGYEKLFF. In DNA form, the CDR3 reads TGTGCCAGCAGCTTGTCCAGGGGTTATGAAAAACTGTTTTTT.

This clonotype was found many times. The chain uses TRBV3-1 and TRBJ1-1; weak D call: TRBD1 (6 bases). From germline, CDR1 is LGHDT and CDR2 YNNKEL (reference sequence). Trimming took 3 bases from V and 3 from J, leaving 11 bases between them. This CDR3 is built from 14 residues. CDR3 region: CASSQQGLHTEAFF. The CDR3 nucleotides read TGTGCCAGCAGCCAGCAGGGGCTGCACACTGAAGCTTTCTTT.

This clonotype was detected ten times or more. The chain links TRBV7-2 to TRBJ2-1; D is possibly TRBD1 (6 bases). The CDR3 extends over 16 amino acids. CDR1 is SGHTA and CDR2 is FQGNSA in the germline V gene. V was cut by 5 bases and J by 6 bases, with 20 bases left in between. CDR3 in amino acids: CASSTNTGTLGNEQFF. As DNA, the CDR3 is TGTGCCAGCAGCACCAATACAGGGACCCTTGGCAATGAGCAGTTCTTC.

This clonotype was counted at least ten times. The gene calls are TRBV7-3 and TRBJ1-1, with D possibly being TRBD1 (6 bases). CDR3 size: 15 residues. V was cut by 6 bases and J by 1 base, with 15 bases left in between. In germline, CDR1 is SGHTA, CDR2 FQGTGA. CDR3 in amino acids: CASRPAGTTNTEAFF. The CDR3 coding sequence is TGTGCCAGCAGGCCCGCCGGGACAACGAACACTGAAGCTTTCTTT. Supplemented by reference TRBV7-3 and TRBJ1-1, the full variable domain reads GAGVSQTPSNKVTEKGKYVELRCDPISGHTALYWYRQSLGQGPEFLIYFQGTGAADDSGLPNDRFFAVRPEGSVSTLKIQRTERGDSAVYLCASRPAGTTNTEAFFGQGTRLTVV.

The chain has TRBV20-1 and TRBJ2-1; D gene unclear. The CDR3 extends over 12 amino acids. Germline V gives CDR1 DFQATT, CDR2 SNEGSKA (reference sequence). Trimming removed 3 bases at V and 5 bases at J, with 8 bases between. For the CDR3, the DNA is TGCAGTGCTAGCTGGACCCACAATGAGCAGTTCTTC. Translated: CSASWTHNEQFF.

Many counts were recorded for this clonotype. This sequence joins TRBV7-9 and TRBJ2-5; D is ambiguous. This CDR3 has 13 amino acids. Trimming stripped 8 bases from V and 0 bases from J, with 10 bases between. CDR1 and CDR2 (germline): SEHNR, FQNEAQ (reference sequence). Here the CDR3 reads CASAGSYQETQYF. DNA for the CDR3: TGTGCCAGCGCAGGATCCTACCAAGAGACCCAGTACTTC.

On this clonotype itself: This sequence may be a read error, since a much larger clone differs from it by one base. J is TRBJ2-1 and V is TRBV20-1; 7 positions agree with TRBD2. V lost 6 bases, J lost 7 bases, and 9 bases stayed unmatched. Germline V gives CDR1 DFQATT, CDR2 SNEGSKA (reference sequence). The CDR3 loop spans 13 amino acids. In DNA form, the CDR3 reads TGCAGTGCCAGGACTAGAGGGAGAAATGAGCAGTTCTTC. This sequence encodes CSARTRGRNEQFF.

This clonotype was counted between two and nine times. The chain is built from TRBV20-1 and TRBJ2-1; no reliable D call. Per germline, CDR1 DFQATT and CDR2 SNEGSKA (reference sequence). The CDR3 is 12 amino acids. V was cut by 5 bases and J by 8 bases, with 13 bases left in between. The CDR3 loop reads CSAAPIGDEQFF. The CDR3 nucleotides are TGCAGTGCTGCCCCGATTGGGGATGAGCAGTTCTTC.

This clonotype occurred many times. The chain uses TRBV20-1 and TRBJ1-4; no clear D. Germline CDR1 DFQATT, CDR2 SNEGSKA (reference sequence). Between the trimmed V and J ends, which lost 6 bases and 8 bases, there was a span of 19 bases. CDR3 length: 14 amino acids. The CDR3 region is CSARAGSPGEKLFF. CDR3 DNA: TGCAGTGCCCGGGCCGGGTCCCCTGGGGAAAAACTGTTTTTT.

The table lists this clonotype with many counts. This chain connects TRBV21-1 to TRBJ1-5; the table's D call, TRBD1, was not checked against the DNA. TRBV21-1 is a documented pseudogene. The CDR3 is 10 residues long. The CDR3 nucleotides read TGTGCCAGTCCAGGGATGCCCCAGCATTTT. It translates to CASPGMPQHF.

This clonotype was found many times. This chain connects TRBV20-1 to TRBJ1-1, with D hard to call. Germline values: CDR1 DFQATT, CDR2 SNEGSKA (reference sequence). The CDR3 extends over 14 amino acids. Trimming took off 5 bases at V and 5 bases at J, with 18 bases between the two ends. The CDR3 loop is CSARPSLGVTEAFF. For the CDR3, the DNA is TGCAGTGCTCGGCCATCGCTCGGGGTTACTGAAGCTTTCTTT.

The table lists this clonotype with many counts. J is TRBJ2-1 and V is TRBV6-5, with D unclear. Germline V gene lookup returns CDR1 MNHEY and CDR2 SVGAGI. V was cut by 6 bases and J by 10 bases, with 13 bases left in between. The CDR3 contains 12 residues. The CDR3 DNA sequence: TGTGCCAGCAGCCACCCCCCTGGGGAGCAGTTCTTC. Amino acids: CASSHPPGEQFF.

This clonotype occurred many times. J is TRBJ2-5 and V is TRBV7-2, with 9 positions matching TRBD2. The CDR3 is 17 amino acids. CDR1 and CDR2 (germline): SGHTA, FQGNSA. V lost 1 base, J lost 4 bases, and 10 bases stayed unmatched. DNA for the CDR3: TGTGCCAGCAGCTTAGGTCGAGAGCGGGAGGTTGGAGAGACCCAGTACTTC. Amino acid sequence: CASSLGREREVGETQYF. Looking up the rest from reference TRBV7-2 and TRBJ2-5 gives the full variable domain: GAGVSQSPSNKVTEKGKDVELRCDPISGHTALYWYRQSLGQGLEFLIYFQGNSAPDKSGLPSDRFSAERTGGSVSTLTIQRTQQEDSAVYLCASSLGREREVGETQYFGPGTRLLVL.

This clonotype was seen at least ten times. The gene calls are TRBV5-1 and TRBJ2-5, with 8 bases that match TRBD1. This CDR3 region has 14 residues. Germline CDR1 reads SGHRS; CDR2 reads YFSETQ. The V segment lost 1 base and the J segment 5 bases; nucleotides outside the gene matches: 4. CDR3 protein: CASSLQGAAETQYF. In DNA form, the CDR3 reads TGCGCCAGCAGCTTGCAGGGGGCCGCGGAGACCCAGTACTTC.

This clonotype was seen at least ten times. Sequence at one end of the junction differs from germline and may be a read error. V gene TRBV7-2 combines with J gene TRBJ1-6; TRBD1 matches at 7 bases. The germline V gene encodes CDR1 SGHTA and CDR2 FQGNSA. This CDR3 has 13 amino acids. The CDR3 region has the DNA TGTGCCAGCAGCTTAAACAGGGGTTCACCCCTCAACTTT. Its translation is CASSLNRGSPLNF.